These 22 T cell receptor beta chains were sequenced from one sample in a study of radiotherapy plus CTLA-4 blockade in lung cancer. Here immunoSEQ multiplex PCR was the method, and the copy in TCRdb shows in-frame clones only, minus some. The sample shows 40,000 to 60,000 clones, approximately 86% of them seen only once. The sample here was peripheral blood, taken from a patient treated with radiotherapy plus ipilimumab. All receptors derive from a human donor with non-small cell lung cancer that progressed on radiotherapy plus ipilimumab. Some clones in this sample may be carry-over from other donors' samples.

V is TRBV5-1 and J is TRBJ2-2, with 8 positions matching TRBD2. This CDR3 contains 17 residues. CDR1 is SGHRS, CDR2 YFSETQ, per germline. Losses at the gene ends were 1 base for V and 5 bases for J; bases not matched to a gene: 10. DNA for the CDR3: TGCGCCAGCAGCTTGTGGTACGGTAGCGGGGAGACCGGGGAGCTGTTTTTT. Its translation is CASSLWYGSGETGELFF.

The chain carries TRBV5-1 and TRBJ1-2, with 10 bases lining up with TRBD1. The CDR3 contains 13 residues. CDR1 and CDR2 from the germline V gene are SGHRS and YFSETQ. Trimming removed 4 bases from V and 6 bases from J; junction bases left unmatched: 3. The CDR3 reads CASSTGQGDGYTF. The DNA for the CDR3 is TGCGCCAGCAGCACCGGACAGGGGGATGGCTACACCTTC.

This clone came up once. The chain is built from TRBV10-3 and TRBJ2-7; D gene ambiguous. Germline lookup yields CDR1 ENHRY and CDR2 SYGVKD. Trimming cost V 2 bases and J 3 bases, with 5 bases left between them. This CDR3 region has 12 residues. The CDR3 sequence is CAISEGSYEQYF. For the CDR3, the DNA is TGTGCCATCAGTGAGGGCAGCTACGAGCAGTACTTC.

The chain uses TRBV5-1 and TRBJ1-2, with D unresolved. V shed 0 bases and J shed 9 bases, with 12 bases lying between them. The CDR3 spans 13 residues. CDR1 is SGHRS and CDR2 is YFSETQ in the germline V gene. CDR3 DNA sequence: TGCGCCAGCAGCTTGGGCAGTTCAGGAAGCTACACCTTC. The encoded protein is CASSLGSSGSYTF.

This clone was seen a few times. The V call is TRBV30, the J call TRBJ1-1; D is unresolved. Germline V gives CDR1 GTSNPN, CDR2 SVGIG (reference sequence). This CDR3 is 11 amino acids long. V was trimmed by 2 bases and J by 7 bases, leaving 8 bases between them. CDR3 sequence (DNA): TGTGCCTGGAGTTACAGTGTTGAAGCTTTCTTT. It encodes CAWSYSVEAFF. The full variable domain, its missing parts supplied by reference TRBV30 and TRBJ1-1, is SQTIHQWPATLVQPVGSPLSLECTVEGTSNPNLYWYRQAAGRGLQLLFYSVGIGQISSEVPQNLSASRPQDRQFILSSKKLLLSDSGFYLCAWSYSVEAFFGQGTRLTVV.

J is TRBJ1-2 and V is TRBV6-5; TRBD1 is a possible D gene (6 bases). CDR3 length: 15 amino acids. V was pared by 6 bases and J by 2 bases, with 16 bases between. Germline CDR1 reads MNHEY; CDR2 reads SVGAGI. The CDR3 spells CASRPFDRINYGYTF. In nucleotides, the CDR3 is TGTGCCAGCAGGCCCTTCGACAGGATCAACTATGGCTACACCTTC.

The gene calls are TRBV5-1 and TRBJ2-3; D is possibly TRBD2 (5 bases). Deletions cut 1 base from V and 2 bases from J, with 11 bases between. Germline V gene sequence: CDR1 SGHRS, CDR2 YFSETQ. This CDR3 is built from 15 residues. CDR3 in amino acids: CASSLTSGSTDTQYF. DNA of the CDR3: TGCGCCAGCAGCTTGACGAGCGGATCCACAGATACGCAGTATTTT.

V usage is TRBV19 and J usage is TRBJ1-2; 10 bases fit TRBD1. Germline lookup yields CDR1 LNHDA and CDR2 SQIVND (reference sequence). V trimming: 5 bases; J trimming: 8 bases; junction bases outside the gene matches: 17. The length of the CDR3 is 17 residues. Here the CDR3 DNA reads TGTGCCAGTAGTGCTCCTCCCGGGACAGGGGCCCGTAGCGGCTACACCTTC. Its protein is CASSAPPGTGARSGYTF.

The chain's CDR3 is CASSSLAGGYEQYF. The CDR3 bases are TGTGCCAGCAGTTCACTAGCGGGGGGCTACGAGCAGTACTTC. The V gene is TRBV27, the J gene TRBJ2-7, with 12 bases aligning to TRBD2. CDR1 and CDR2 (germline): MNHEY, SMNVEV (reference sequence). This CDR3 is 14 amino acids long. V lost 4 bases to trimming and J lost 3 bases; unmatched junction nucleotides: 1.

The CDR3 DNA follows: TGTGCCAGCAGCCAAGGGGGACAGGGCAATCAGCCCCAGCATTTT. It codes for CASSQGGQGNQPQHF. This rearrangement joins TRBV4-2 to TRBJ1-5; 8 nucleotides match TRBD1. Germline V CDR1 and CDR2: LGHNA, YNFKEQ. The CDR3 runs 15 residues. Trimming cost V 1 base and J 2 bases; bases outside gene matches: 1.

The chain combines TRBV6-5 with TRBJ2-2; TRBD1 aligns across 8 bases. The CDR3 is made up of 15 amino acids. Germline V gives CDR1 MNHEY, CDR2 SVGAGI. V lost 7 bases to trimming and J lost 5 bases; unmatched junction nucleotides: 9. The CDR3 DNA reads as TGTGCCAGCATTCAGGGGGCGTTCTCTACCGGGGAGCTGTTTTTT. This translates into CASIQGAFSTGELFF.

To note about this clone: One end of the junction does not line up with germline, which may come from a read error. This chain links TRBV9 with TRBJ2-1; no firm D call. CDR1 and CDR2 (germline): SGDLS, YYNGEE. The CDR3 is made up of 14 amino acids. Written as DNA, the CDR3 is TGTGCCAGCAGTGTAGATGGAGATGACAATGAGCAGTTCTTC. Its translation is CASSVDGDDNEQFF.

This chain uses TRBV10-3 with TRBJ1-3, with 9 positions matching TRBD1. V was pared by 7 bases and J by 4 bases, with 8 bases of the junction left unmatched. Germline CDR1 ENHRY, CDR2 SYGVKD. CDR3 size: 15 residues. The CDR3 bases are TGTGCCATCAAGGTTGGGACAGGGCGAGGAAACACCATATATTTT. It yields the protein CAIKVGTGRGNTIYF.

V is TRBV6-5 and J is TRBJ1-2; no reliable D call. The CDR3 is made up of 13 amino acids. Germline V CDR1 and CDR2: MNHEY, SVGAGI. The V gene lost 0 bases and the J gene lost 5 bases, with 7 bases spanning the gap. CDR3 residues: CASSYSSNYGYTF. For the CDR3, the DNA is TGTGCCAGCAGTTACTCGTCCAATTATGGCTACACCTTC.

The V call is TRBV19, the J call TRBJ2-7; D not resolved. CDR1 and CDR2 (germline): LNHDA, SQIVND (reference sequence). V gave up 5 bases and J gave up 5 bases, with 7 bases separating them. The CDR3 is made up of 11 amino acids. This CDR3 is CASSLADEQYF. The CDR3 nucleotides are TGTGCCAGTAGTTTAGCCGACGAGCAGTACTTC.

The chain joins TRBV6-5 to TRBJ2-1, with TRBD2 as a possible D gene (6 bases). V was trimmed by 9 bases and J by 5 bases, leaving 17 bases between them. The germline V gene has CDR1 MNHEY and CDR2 SVGAGI. The CDR3 length is 14 residues. CDR3 coding DNA: TGTGCCAGTCAGTCCGGGAGTGCGAACAATGAGCAGTTCTTC. Protein sequence: CASQSGSANNEQFF.

Comments on this clone: The sample has other DNA sequences that encode this CDR3 too. The chain combines TRBV5-6 with TRBJ1-1; TRBD1 matches 9 bases. The CDR3 totals 17 residues. Germline trimming cut 0 bases from V and 2 bases from J; bases unmatched to any gene: 8. Looked up from germline, CDR1 is SGHDT and CDR2 is YYEEEE. The CDR3 DNA reads TGTGCCAGCAGCTTGGTGTTACCGGGACAGGGAAACACTGAAGCTTTCTTT. Amino acid sequence: CASSLVLPGQGNTEAFF.

This chain links TRBV2 with TRBJ2-5, with 15 bases aligning to TRBD2. CDR3 size: 16 residues. The germline CDR1 and CDR2 sequences are SNHLY and FYNNEI. V was clipped by 6 bases and J by 2 bases; unmatched bases: 4. This CDR3 reads CASSPGLAGGQETQYF. Here the CDR3 DNA reads TGTGCCAGCAGCCCAGGACTAGCGGGAGGGCAAGAGACCCAGTACTTC.

J is TRBJ2-1 and V is TRBV19; no reliable D call. CDR3 length: 16 residues. V lost 6 bases and J 0 bases, leaving 15 bases between the germline ends. The germline V gene has CDR1 LNHDA and CDR2 SQIVND (reference sequence). CDR3 residues: CASSPTLYSSYNEQFF. In DNA, the CDR3 is TGTGCCAGTAGCCCCACGCTGTACAGCTCCTACAATGAGCAGTTCTTC.

The gene calls are TRBV7-7 and TRBJ2-2; possible D gene TRBD1, 5 bases. The CDR3 is 15 amino acids. V was trimmed by 3 bases and J by 1 base, leaving 9 bases between them. Germline V lookup: CDR1 SSHAT, CDR2 FNYEAQ (reference sequence). Written as DNA, the CDR3 is TGTGCCAGCAGCTTTGGTAGGGGGAACACCGGGGAGCTGTTTTTT. It specifies CASSFGRGNTGELFF.

V usage is TRBV19 and J usage is TRBJ2-1, with TRBD2 matching 7 bases. CDR1 is LNHDA and CDR2 is SQIVND in the germline V gene (reference sequence). This CDR3 contains 15 residues. Trimming took 3 bases from V and 8 from J; bases not matched to a gene: 10. CDR3 sequence reads: CASSMGGLPRYEQFF. DNA of the CDR3: TGTGCCAGTAGTATGGGGGGACTACCCCGGTATGAGCAGTTCTTC.

This clone was detected only a few times. The chain has TRBV19 and TRBJ2-2, with a possible D match to TRBD1 (6 bases). The V end was cut by 10 bases, the J end by 0 bases, with 9 bases between. The germline gives CDR1 LNHDA, CDR2 SQIVND (reference sequence). This CDR3 comprises 13 residues. CDR3 nucleotides: TGTGCCATCCGGACAGCGAACACCGGGGAGCTGTTTTTT. Its protein is CAIRTANTGELFF.